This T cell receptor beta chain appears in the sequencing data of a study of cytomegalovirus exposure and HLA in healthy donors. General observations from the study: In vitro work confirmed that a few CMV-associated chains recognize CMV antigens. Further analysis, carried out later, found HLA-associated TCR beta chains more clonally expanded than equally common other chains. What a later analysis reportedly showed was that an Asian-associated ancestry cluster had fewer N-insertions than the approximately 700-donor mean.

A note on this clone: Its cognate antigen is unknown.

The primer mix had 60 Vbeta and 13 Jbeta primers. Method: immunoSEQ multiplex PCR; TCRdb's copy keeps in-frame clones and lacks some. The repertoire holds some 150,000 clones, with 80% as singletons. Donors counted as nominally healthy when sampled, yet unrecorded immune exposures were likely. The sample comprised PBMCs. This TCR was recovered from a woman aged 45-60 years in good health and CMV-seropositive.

This chain's CDR3 is CASSLGASGGILGGELFF. In DNA, the CDR3 is TGTGCCAGCAGCTTAGGCGCTAGCGGGGGGATCTTGGGCGGGGAGCTGTTTTTT. The rearrangement links TRBV7-8 to TRBJ2-2; 11 bases are a match to TRBD2. In germline, CDR1 is SGHVS, CDR2 FQNEAQ. This CDR3 is built from 18 residues. The ends lost 1 base at V and 7 bases at J; junction bases unmatched: 11.